This passage covers 31 T cell receptor beta chains from one sample sequenced in a study of CD8+ T cells in alopecia areata. As for treatment: oral pan-JAK inhibitor, 5-10 mg twice daily. Extracted RNA was reverse transcribed, and the resulting cDNA served as sequencing template. Sequencing used immunoSEQ multiplex PCR; TCRdb keeps in-frame clones, though not all of them. Of hundreds of thousands of clones listed, around three fifths are singletons. The input for sequencing was CD4+ T cells sorted from blood, taken around week 54, from a patient treated with tofacitinib. Receptors were obtained from a human donor with alopecia areata.

This chain links TRBV5-1 with TRBJ1-6, with TRBD1 identical over 8 bases. The CDR3 has 16 residues. V trimming: 4 bases; J trimming: 9 bases; junction bases outside the gene matches: 12. Germline CDR1 and CDR2: SGHRS and YFSETQ. The CDR3 spells CASSQPGQDDLSPLHF. Here the CDR3 DNA reads TGCGCCAGCAGCCAGCCGGGACAGGACGATCTTTCACCCCTCCACTTT.

The chain joins TRBV29-1 to TRBJ2-1; D not resolved. There are 15 residues in the CDR3. Germline assignment: CDR1 SQVTM and CDR2 ANQGSEA. The germline V and J ends were trimmed by 6 bases and 5 bases, with 20 bases remaining between them. This CDR3 reads CSVLPGPRSDNEQFF. CDR3 bases: TGCAGCGTGCTACCGGGCCCCCGATCGGACAATGAGCAGTTCTTC.

The chain links TRBV10-3 to TRBJ2-3; 10 bases map to TRBD2. V lost 0 bases and J lost 2; bases outside the gene matches: 8. The CDR3 sequence is 18 residues long. From germline, CDR1 is ENHRY and CDR2 SYGVKD. CDR3 DNA sequence: TGTGCCATCAGTGAGTCGTTTAGCGGGGGGCGCCACACAGATACGCAGTATTTT. This codes for CAISESFSGGRHTDTQYF.

The chain recombines TRBV20-1 with TRBJ1-1, with D tentatively TRBD1 (5 bases). The V and J ends lost 6 bases and 4 bases respectively, with 9 bases between them. CDR3 size: 11 residues. Germline values: CDR1 DFQATT, CDR2 SNEGSKA (reference sequence). The CDR3 here is CSAFGGTEAFF. The CDR3 DNA reads TGCAGTGCCTTCGGGGGCACTGAAGCTTTCTTT.

This clone was counted only a few times. The rearrangement uses TRBV27 and TRBJ2-7; TRBD1 agrees at 9 bases. The V gene's germline CDR1 is MNHEY and CDR2 SMNVEV (reference sequence). The CDR3 loop spans 16 amino acids. Trimming at V came to 2 bases and at J to 2 bases, leaving 7 bases not matched to a gene. This CDR3 is CASSLLKQGAAYEQYF. The CDR3 DNA is TGTGCCAGCAGTTTACTCAAACAGGGGGCTGCCTACGAGCAGTACTTC.

This clone was observed a single time. The DNA is omitted, as the CDR3 cannot be located on it reliably, and the CDR3 follows TCRdb's listing. The CDR3 loop reads CASSLGTGHGIGELFF. This sequence joins TRBV6-5 and TRBJ2-2; the D segment call TRBD1 is taken from the table without a DNA check. Germline V gives CDR1 MNHEY, CDR2 SVGAGI. The CDR3 spans 16 residues, counting both ends.

V is TRBV6-6 and J is TRBJ1-5; weak D call: TRBD1 (5 bases). CDR3 length: 14 residues. Germline assignment: CDR1 MNHNY and CDR2 SVGAGI (reference sequence). The V gene lost 5 bases and the J gene lost 3 bases, with 11 bases spanning the gap. The CDR3 bases are TGTGCCAGCAGTCCTACAGGTCCCAATCAGCCCCAGCATTTT. It translates to CASSPTGPNQPQHF.

This clone was seen only a few times. The chain carries TRBV11-2 and TRBJ2-7; D might be TRBD1 or TRBD2, each matching 5 bases. With 0 bases removed from V and 6 bases from J, the gap between germline ends came to 12 bases. This CDR3 comprises 14 residues. Germline lookup yields CDR1 SGHAT and CDR2 FQNNGV. The CDR3 nucleotides read TGTGCCAGCAGCTTAGAATTGAAGGGGACCGAGCAGTACTTC. Its translation: CASSLELKGTEQYF.

Only one count was recorded for this clone. J is TRBJ1-4 and V is TRBV20-1; the D gene is possibly TRBD1 (6 bases). This CDR3 has 11 amino acids. Germline values: CDR1 DFQATT, CDR2 SNEGSKA (reference sequence). The germline V and J ends were trimmed by 7 bases and 5 bases, with 8 bases remaining between them. The CDR3 reads CSGTVNEKLFF. CDR3 nucleotides: TGCAGTGGGACAGTAAATGAAAAACTGTTTTTT.

The chain joins TRBV29-1 to TRBJ2-3; 7 bases line up with TRBD1. This CDR3 spans 14 amino acids. CDR1 is SQVTM, CDR2 ANQGSEA, per germline. The J segment lost 1 base and the V segment lost 4 bases, leaving 5 bases of the junction unmatched. The CDR3 DNA reads TGCAGCGTTGTGTTCGGACAGGGCACAGATACGCAGTATTTT. It codes for CSVVFGQGTDTQYF.

The V gene is TRBV15, the J gene TRBJ2-4, with a possible D match to TRBD1 (5 bases). Germline loops: CDR1 LNHNV, CDR2 YYDKDF (reference sequence). The V and J ends lost 0 bases and 9 bases respectively, with 15 bases between them. The CDR3 totals 15 residues. The CDR3 loop is CATSRERQGLGIQYF. CDR3 DNA sequence: TGTGCCACCAGCAGAGAGAGGCAGGGCCTGGGCATTCAGTACTTC.

This clone occurred a few times. Other DNA sequences in this specimen translate into the identical CDR3. The chain combines TRBV7-9 with TRBJ1-1; D gene uncertain. The germline V and J ends were trimmed by 3 bases and 1 base, with 6 bases remaining between them. Germline loops: CDR1 SEHNR, CDR2 FQNEAQ (reference sequence). The CDR3 runs to 13 residues. This CDR3 reads CASSFDPNTEAFF. The CDR3 region has the DNA TGTGCCAGCAGCTTTGACCCGAACACTGAAGCTTTCTTT.

The chain couples TRBV7-3 to TRBJ2-4; D could derive from TRBD1 or TRBD2 (5 bases each). The germline CDR1 and CDR2 sequences are SGHTA and FQGTGA. Trimming cost V 4 bases and J 6 bases, with 10 bases left between them. The CDR3 extends over 13 amino acids. CDR3 protein: CASSSSGGNIQYF. In nucleotides, the CDR3 is TGTGCCAGCAGCTCCTCTGGGGGAAACATTCAGTACTTC.

The V call is TRBV29-1, the J call TRBJ1-1; possible D gene TRBD1, 5 bases. The length of the CDR3 is 13 residues. Trimming shortened V by 7 bases and J by 1 base, and 13 bases separated the two germline ends. Germline V gene lookup returns CDR1 SQVTM and CDR2 ANQGSEA. In DNA, the CDR3 is TGCAGCGATGGAAGGGGCACGAACACTGAAGCTTTCTTT. Its protein is CSDGRGTNTEAFF.

CDR3 in DNA: TGTGCCAGCAGCCAAGCCGGCGGCCAGCCCCAGCATTTT. This codes for CASSQAGGQPQHF. V gene TRBV14 combines with J gene TRBJ1-5, with D unresolved. The CDR3 covers 13 residues. V dropped 1 base and J dropped 7 bases, with 8 bases sitting between them. Germline V gene data show CDR1 as SGHDN and CDR2 as FVKESK.

The chain employs TRBV25-1 and TRBJ2-2; perhaps D is TRBD1 or TRBD2 (6 bases each). CDR1 is MGHDK and CDR2 is SYGVNS in the germline V gene. The CDR3 spans 13 residues. Between the trimmed V and J ends, which lost 6 bases and 3 bases, there was a span of 8 bases. The CDR3: CASSRGHTGELFF. For the CDR3, the DNA is TGTGCCAGCAGCCGGGGGCACACCGGGGAGCTGTTTTTT.

This clone turned up a few times. V is TRBV5-1 and J is TRBJ1-1; possibly TRBD1 for D (5 bases). V lost 1 base, J lost 5 bases, and 6 bases lay in between. Germline values: CDR1 SGHRS, CDR2 YFSETQ. The length of the CDR3 is 12 residues. As DNA, the CDR3 is TGCGCCAGCAGCTTGAGGGGAACTGAAGCTTTCTTT. Translating it yields CASSLRGTEAFF.

The CDR3 nucleotides are TGTGCCAGCAGTTACCCAGAGAACTACTATGGCTACACCTTC. The encoded protein is CASSYPENYYGYTF. This chain links TRBV2 with TRBJ1-2, with D uncertain. The CDR3 is 14 amino acids. Between the trimmed V and J ends, which lost 5 bases and 3 bases, there was a span of 13 bases. Germline V gene data show CDR1 as SNHLY and CDR2 as FYNNEI.

V and J are TRBV6-1 and TRBJ1-1; 8 bases match TRBD1. The CDR3 is made up of 14 amino acids. Germline lookup yields CDR1 MNHNS and CDR2 SASEGT. With V trimmed by 6 bases and J by 4 bases, 7 bases remained unmatched. The CDR3 DNA follows: TGTGCCAGCAGGGACAGGGCCGCGCGCACTGAAGCTTTCTTT. Its protein is CASRDRAARTEAFF.

The chain joins TRBV5-1 to TRBJ1-1; D not resolved. Germline V gives CDR1 SGHRS, CDR2 YFSETQ. The CDR3 sequence is 13 residues long. Trimming left V 5 bases short and J 0 bases short, with 8 bases between. Written as DNA, the CDR3 is TGCGCCAGCAGATTCGAGCTGAACACTGAAGCTTTCTTT. Its translation is CASRFELNTEAFF.

V gene TRBV30 combines with J gene TRBJ1-6, with 10 bases that match TRBD1. The CDR3 is made up of 15 amino acids. Germline values: CDR1 GTSNPN, CDR2 SVGIG (reference sequence). Trimming cost V 0 bases and J 8 bases; bases outside gene matches: 4. In nucleotides, the CDR3 is TGTGCCTGGAGTGTCCTCGACAGGGGGCATTCACCCCTCCACTTT. Its translation is CAWSVLDRGHSPLHF.

The CDR3 loop reads CASSTTGGTGANVLTF. In nucleotides, the CDR3 is TGTGCCAGCAGTACCACAGGGGGCACTGGGGCCAACGTCCTGACTTTC. V and J are TRBV6-4 and TRBJ2-6, with TRBD1 identical over 9 bases. V gave up 5 bases and J gave up 2 bases; unmatched junction bases: 4. CDR1 and CDR2 (germline): MRHNA, SNTAGT. This CDR3 spans 16 amino acids.

Written as DNA, the CDR3 is TGCAGCGTTGAAATTGCAGGACAGGGGTCCCATGCTTTCTTT. Protein: CSVEIAGQGSHAFF. The chain joins TRBV29-1 to TRBJ1-1; 9 nucleotides agree with TRBD1. V trimming: 2 bases; J trimming: 11 bases; junction bases outside the gene matches: 12. The CDR3 sequence is 14 residues long. CDR1 and CDR2 from the germline V gene are SQVTM and ANQGSEA.

V is TRBV5-1 and J is TRBJ2-1; 9 bases map to TRBD2. The V gene end was trimmed by 0 bases and the J gene end by 3 bases; junction bases not matched to a gene: 4. Germline CDR1 reads SGHRS; CDR2 reads YFSETQ. CDR3 length equals 16 residues. This chain's CDR3 is CASSLVASGIYNEQFF. CDR3 DNA sequence: TGCGCCAGCAGCTTGGTCGCTAGCGGGATCTACAATGAGCAGTTCTTC. Looking up the rest from reference TRBV5-1 and TRBJ2-1 gives the full variable domain: KAGVTQTPRYLIKTRGQQVTLSCSPISGHRSVSWYQQTPGQGLQFLFEYFSETQRNKGNFPGRFSGRQFSNSRSEMNVSTLELGDSALYLCASSLVASGIYNEQFFGPGTRLTVL.

The genes are TRBV11-2 and TRBJ2-3; D is unclear. V lost 5 bases, J lost 4 bases, and 7 bases lay in between. This CDR3 is 12 amino acids long. Germline V gene data show CDR1 as SGHAT and CDR2 as FQNNGV. The CDR3 loop is CASSGVADTQYF. The CDR3 region has the DNA TGTGCCAGCAGCGGGGTGGCAGATACGCAGTATTTT.

This clone was observed once. The chain links TRBV4-3 to TRBJ2-1; TRBD2 matches at 11 bases. V was clipped by 3 bases and J by 5 bases; unmatched bases: 6. Germline V gene sequence: CDR1 LGHNA, CDR2 YSLEER. The CDR3 is made up of 16 amino acids. This CDR3 reads CASSHLTSGGNNEQFF. The CDR3 bases are TGCGCCAGCAGCCATCTTACTAGCGGGGGAAACAATGAGCAGTTCTTC.

V is TRBV29-1 and J is TRBJ1-1, with D tentatively TRBD1 (5 bases). The CDR3 totals 12 residues. Trimming stripped 5 bases from V and 8 bases from J, with 15 bases between. Germline CDR1 is SQVTM and CDR2 is ANQGSEA. In DNA form, the CDR3 reads TGCAGCGTTCCCTCCCCAGGGAGGGAAGCTTTCTTT. The encoded protein is CSVPSPGREAFF.

About this clone itself: In the same sample, other DNA sequences code for this CDR3. The V call is TRBV5-1, the J call TRBJ2-1, with D perhaps TRBD2 (7 bases). Trimming removed 0 bases at V and 2 bases at J, with 12 bases between. CDR3 length: 16 residues. The germline V gene encodes CDR1 SGHRS and CDR2 YFSETQ. The DNA for the CDR3 is TGCGCCAGCAGCTTGGTTGGCGGGGGCACCTACAATGAGCAGTTCTTC. Protein product: CASSLVGGGTYNEQFF.

The chain links TRBV6-5 to TRBJ1-1; no firm D call. Germline V gene data show CDR1 as MNHEY and CDR2 as SVGAGI. The length of the CDR3 is 14 residues. V lost 7 bases and J 1 base, leaving 13 bases between the germline ends. The CDR3 is CASKSSLGNTEAFF. The DNA for the CDR3 is TGTGCCAGCAAGAGCAGTCTGGGGAACACTGAAGCTTTCTTT.

The DNA for the CDR3 is TGTGCCAGCAGCCTCCGGGACAGAAGGTATGAGCAGTTCTTC. It codes for CASSLRDRRYEQFF. The chain couples TRBV9 to TRBJ2-1; 7 positions match TRBD1. This CDR3 comprises 14 residues. Germline CDR1 is SGDLS and CDR2 is YYNGEE. V gave up 4 bases and J gave up 8 bases; unmatched junction bases: 9. Full variable domain (outside the CDR3, taken from reference TRBV9 and TRBJ2-1): DSGVTQTPKHLITATGQRVTLRCSPRSGDLSVYWYQQSLDQGLQFLIQYYNGEERAKGNILERFSAQQFPDLHSELNLSSLELGDSALYFCASSLRDRRYEQFFGPGTRLTVL.

With respect to this clone: Additional DNA sequences in this sample encode the identical CDR3. The chain combines TRBV29-1 with TRBJ1-1; no definite D call. This CDR3 has 12 residues. Trimming removed 5 bases from V and 1 base from J, with 8 bases in between. The germline gives CDR1 SQVTM, CDR2 ANQGSEA. The DNA of the CDR3 is TGCAGCGTTTACAGAACGAACACTGAAGCTTTCTTT. It encodes CSVYRTNTEAFF.